The rows below give T cell receptor beta chains drawn from one sample of a study of blood T cell repertoires in COVID-19. Repertoires were generated with immunoSEQ multiplex PCR, while TCRdb's copy carries only in-frame clones and drops some. The table includes around 370,000 clones, about nine tenths detected once. The source material was peripheral blood. These receptors came from a woman in her fifties or sixties with COVID-19, enrolled during active disease. Both conserved end residues are part of each CDR3. The order of the fields is J gene, V gene, clone size, D gene, CDR3 DNA, CDR3 protein. The D gene is left open where the match is weak. Expanded clones are given a class, and other clones once, few, many or no size at all.

TRBJ2-5,TRBV10-3,NA,TRBD1,TGTGCCATCAGTCGACAGGGTCGGGAGACCCAGTACTTC,CAISRQGRETQYF
TRBJ1-5,TRBV19,NA,TRBD1,TGTGCCAGTACAGGGGGCGACCAGCCCCAGCATTTT,CASTGGDQPQHF
TRBJ1-4,TRBV7-2,once,TRBD1,TGTGCCAGCAGACCTGACAGGGTCGGAGTTGAAAAACTGTTTTTT,CASRPDRVGVEKLFF
TRBJ2-7,TRBV27,NA,TRBD1,TGTGCCAGCAGTCCCCGGACAGGGGGTACAACCTACGAGCAGTACTTC,CASSPRTGGTTYEQYF
TRBJ2-3,TRBV7-6,NA,TRBD2,TGTGCCAGCAGCCCGCGACTAGCGGCAAGCACAGATACGCAGTATTTT,CASSPRLAASTDTQYF
TRBJ2-1,TRBV9,once,TRBD1,TGTGCCAGCAGCGTAGCAGGGACAGGGACGAATGAGCAGTTCTTC,CASSVAGTGTNEQFF
TRBJ2-2,TRBV5-6,NA,TRBD1,TGTGCCAGCAGCAATCGACAGGGGACGAACACCGGGGAGCTGTTTTTT,CASSNRQGTNTGELFF
TRBJ1-2,TRBV9,NA,TRBD1,TGTGCCAGCAGCGTAGTAGGTTCGGGACAGGGTGCTTTCTACACCTTC,CASSVVGSGQGAFYTF
TRBJ2-3,TRBV6-2/TRBV6-3,few,NA,TGTGCCAGCAGTAACCTCAGGGATACGCAGTATTTT,CASSNLRDTQYF
TRBJ2-2,TRBV19,NA,TRBD2,TGTGCCAGCCGCTCCGGGACTAGCGGGAGGACCGGGGAGCTGTTTTTT,CASRSGTSGRTGELFF
TRBJ2-1,TRBV11-3,NA,TRBD1,TGTGCCAGCAGTCGCCGGGACAGGGGAACTTACAATGAGCAGTTCTTC,CASSRRDRGTYNEQFF
TRBJ2-5,TRBV4-3,once,NA,TGCGCCAGCAGCCAAGATCGGCGGAGCAGTTTGCAAGAGACCCAGTACTTC,CASSQDRRSSLQETQYF
TRBJ2-7,TRBV6-2/TRBV6-3,NA,TRBD2,TGTGCCAGCAGTTACTCTACTAGCGGGAGCTACGAGCAGTACTTC,CASSYSTSGSYEQYF
TRBJ1-2,TRBV7-9,NA,NA,TGTGCCAGCAGCTCCCTTCGCACAGTTAACTATGGCTACACCTTC,CASSSLRTVNYGYTF
TRBJ2-3,TRBV7-3,NA,TRBD2,TGTGCCAGCAGCCCGCTAAGGGCGGCGGGAGTGAAAGATACGCAGTATTTT,CASSPLRAAGVKDTQYF
TRBJ2-1,TRBV10-3,NA,NA,TGTGCCATCACTGGGGGGGGACAGGCCGTCAATGAGCAGTTCTTC,CAITGGGQAVNEQFF